The following is a T cell receptor beta chain sequence with its context. Clones were read by immunoSEQ multiplex PCR, and TCRdb kept only the in-frame ones, dropping some. Found here are 150,000 to 200,000 clones, about 83% of them singletons; the top ten hold over 1.3%. This sample was taken from a study of cytomegalovirus exposure and HLA in healthy donors. The clonotype originates from a woman aged 18-30 years in good health and CMV-seronegative. Sequenced sample: PBMCs.

CDR3 DNA sequence: TGTGCCAGCAGCTTTAATGGGGCAAAACGGACTGAAGCTTTCTTT. As protein: CASSFNGAKRTEAFF. The rearrangement links TRBV7-9 to TRBJ1-1; D perhaps matches TRBD1 (5 bases). The V and J ends lost 3 bases and 5 bases respectively, with 16 bases between them. This CDR3 has 15 residues. Germline loops: CDR1 SEHNR, CDR2 FQNEAQ (reference sequence).